The T cell receptor beta chain under discussion was sequenced for a study of T cell responses to AZD1222 COVID-19 vaccine. General observations from the study: Reports indicate that nearly half of spike-specific TCRs are directed at unmutated variant regions.

Measured with immunoSEQ multiplex PCR; TCRdb has only the in-frame clones, and not every one. The data show 120,000 to 150,000 clones, more than 70% seen once. This CDR3 is 18 amino acids long. Looked up from germline, CDR1 is SGHAT and CDR2 is FQNNGV. J lost 9 bases, V lost 0 bases, and 11 bases had no gene match. About this clone: Its specificity is unknown.

This specimen consisted of peripheral blood, obtained on day 0 of AZD1222 vaccination. The chain links TRBV11-2 to TRBJ2-1, with 13 bases aligning to TRBD2. This sequence was found in an adult in good health. Here the CDR3 reads CASSLEGPWTSGRSEQFF. The DNA for the CDR3 is TGTGCCAGCAGCTTAGAAGGACCTTGGACTAGCGGGAGATCTGAGCAGTTCTTC.